This T cell receptor beta chain was recovered during a study of blood T cell repertoires in COVID-19. Study summary: Italy, Spain and the United States were the sources of the convalescent and acute COVID-19 samples.

Only one count was recorded for this clone. Profiling relied on immunoSEQ multiplex PCR, and the TCRdb table lists in-frame clones only, not all of them. The sample has roughly 250,000 clones, approximately 86% seen once. The CDR3 totals 17 residues. Germline CDR1 and CDR2: LGHNA and YNFKEQ. The junction had 8 bases not matched to a gene; V was cut back by 4 bases and J by 1 base. Sequenced material: peripheral blood. This chain connects TRBV4-2 to TRBJ1-1; 11 bases are a match to TRBD1. The receptor's source is a human donor with COVID-19, enrolled during active disease. The donor label of this sample is uncertain. CDR3 loop: CASSPGQGAARNTEAFF. The CDR3 region has the DNA TGTGCCAGCAGCCCTGGACAGGGGGCTGCACGGAACACTGAAGCTTTCTTT.